The clone carrying this T cell receptor beta chain has more than one count but fewer than ten. Treatment reported: oral pan-JAK inhibitor, 5-10 mg twice daily. The V gene's germline CDR1 is SGHTA and CDR2 FQGNSA. V was pared by 1 base and J by 1 base, with 4 bases of the junction left unmatched. The CDR3 contains 15 residues. This specimen comes from a study of CD8+ T cells in alopecia areata. The overall study: Scoring of severity for treated patients was based on percentage of affected scalp area.

The sequencing template was cDNA reverse transcribed from extracted RNA. Sequencing used immunoSEQ multiplex PCR; TCRdb keeps in-frame clones, though not all of them. This table has 200,000 or so clones, around 43% appearing once. This TCR derives from a human donor with alopecia areata. The specimen comprised CD4+ T cells sorted from blood, sampled at roughly week 38, from a patient treated with tofacitinib. The chain carries TRBV7-2 and TRBJ2-7; 7 bases map to TRBD1. The CDR3 region is CASSLVGQVSYEQYF. CDR3 nucleotides: TGTGCCAGCAGCTTAGTAGGACAGGTATCCTACGAGCAGTACTTC.